Here is one T cell receptor (beta chain) with its context. Antigen specificity is unknown. The observed sequence ends 3 residues before the CDR3 terminus, with the missing tail filled in from the germline J gene. The data were obtained in a study of T cells in women clearing cervical HPV infection. Germline V gene lookup returns CDR1 MNHNS and CDR2 SASEGT. Germline trimming cut 4 bases from V and 3 bases from J; bases unmatched to any gene: 9. This CDR3 region has 15 residues. TCR beta CDR3 amplified by multiplex PCR from approximately 1,200 ng genomic DNA. Sequencing was performed with immunoSEQ multiplex PCR; in TCRdb, only in-frame clones are kept and a portion is missing. In all, the sample yields roughly 48,000 clones. General observations from the study: Controls had more TRBV6-7 (0.16%) than cases (about 0.11%).

The chain uses TRBV6-1 and TRBJ2-7; 7 bases align to TRBD2. The sample comprised blood buffy coat. This clonotype originated in a woman between 18 and 69 years old with a cervical HPV16 infection that either progressed to CIN3+ or cleared (not recorded which). CDR3 amino acids: CASSGEGWAVYEQYF. CDR3 DNA (partial): TGTGCCAGCAGTGGGGAGGGGTGGGCCGTCTACGAG.